This TCR beta chain comes out of a study of T cells in localized non-small cell lung cancer (dated by TCRdb to the early 2020s). As for the study more broadly: The study analyzed T cell repertoires of hundreds of early-stage NSCLC patients, comparing tumors and uninvolved tumor-adjacent lungs. The cohort comprised roughly 240 treatment-naïve NSCLC patients with resected, localized lung tumors. Of the NSCLC patients, 129 were male and 85 to 110 were female, and the mean age was approximately 69 years.

V is reduced by 4 bases and J by 1 base, leaving a spacing of 11 bases between them. Looking up the germline V gene yields CDR1 SGHRS and CDR2 YFSETQ. The CDR3 holds 14 amino acids from the cysteine to the phenylalanine. Only CDR3 DNA remains: 42 bases, in frame from the first base. Overall study results and their limits: Of the top 100 tumor clones, a median of approximately 60 were detected in paired uninvolved adjacent lung; 28 were also among that lung's top 100. Uninvolved tumor-adjacent lung showed the highest T cell clonality, higher than tumor, which suggests more focused antigenic responses in the uninvolved tumor-adjacent lung. Because multi-region sequencing of the tumors was not done, intratumor heterogeneity could not be ruled out. Since the design was exploratory, TCR variables were selected using unadjusted p-values with no false-discovery rate correction. Higher T cell density in blood was associated with longer overall survival, whereas higher clonality in adjacent lung was associated with shorter survival.

In regard to this clone: Its antigen has not been determined. Per-nucleotide qualities are absent, and no much larger clonotype sits a single base away.

TCR beta CDR3 regions were sequenced from DNA using the immunoSEQ Assay. The authors' pipeline ran thus. T cell density was computed as TCR beta template counts normalized to usable DNA estimated by amplifying housekeeping genes. The preseqR package was used to estimate richness by extrapolating to 400,000 templates for PBMC samples and to 120,000 templates for tissue samples. Clonality was defined as one minus Pielou's evenness. Tissue-enriched TCRs were identified by differential abundance testing using productive amino-acid clonotypes, minimum total count 5 and alpha 0.1. The Jaccard Index and the Morisita Overlap Index were used to measure repertoire overlap between compartments. GLIPH clustered TCR beta CDR3s with public tetramer-defined viral CDR3s; viral motifs required at least three viral sequences plus V-gene enrichment. TCRdb limited this immuneACCESS table to in-frame rearrangements with V and J called. A share of clones is missing; checked studies link under half to unresolved V genes, and the rest is unexplained. Clone size and the V and J calls come from that table; the DNA yielded D and trimming. Within this sample are about 2,300 clones, with 21% of them counted one time only. The ten most abundant clones make up roughly 12% of the sample.

At diagnosis, peripheral blood, uninvolved tumor-adjacent lung and tumor were collected and stored as a combination of fresh-frozen and FFPE material. This chain joins TRBV5-1 to TRBJ1-1; a weak D assignment points to TRBD1 (6 bases agree). The sequence came from a man between 40 and 70 years old with stage I lung adenocarcinoma. Sample: lung tumor tissue, taken before any cancer treatment. The CDR3 region: CASSVVQGNTEAFF. The nucleotides read TGCGCCAGCAGCGTCGTACAGGGGAACACTGAAGCTTTCTTT.